Listed below are T cell receptor beta chains from one sample, sequenced in a study of cytomegalovirus exposure and HLA in healthy donors. TCRdb's table, derived via immunoSEQ multiplex PCR, lists solely in-frame clones and lacks some. The table records about 110,000 clones, over 60% of them present only once. Sample: PBMCs. The source is a woman aged 60-75 years in good health and CMV-seropositive. CDR3s include the opening cysteine and the closing phenylalanine or tryptophan.

j_gene	v_gene	CDR3aa
TRBJ1-2	TRBV7-3	CASSRGTGGLGGYTF
TRBJ2-7	TRBV7-8	CASSYLPLYEQYF
TRBJ1-1	TRBV19	CASIPGGIRDTEAFF
TRBJ2-4	TRBV10-1	CATPGLDIQYF
TRBJ1-5	TRBV14	CASSTGPNQPQHF
TRBJ1-2	TRBV20-1	CSVQTGLGYTF
TRBJ2-1	TRBV28	CASTLGGLAGSVSYNEQFF
TRBJ2-7	TRBV5-1	CASRETATNSYEQYF
TRBJ1-2	TRBV7-3	CASSLTGQGGYGYTF
TRBJ2-7	TRBV10-3	CAISESQLRGGSYEQYF
TRBJ2-7	TRBV9	CASSAHQIRGYEQYF
TRBJ2-1	TRBV5-1	CASSLGAHYNEQFF
TRBJ1-2	TRBV5-1	CASSLGQGGYGYTF
TRBJ1-4	TRBV7-8	CASSLAAGFNEKLFF
TRBJ1-2	TRBV7-9	CSSSNRVGGYTF
TRBJ2-7	TRBV6-1	CASSEPAGEPYEQYF
TRBJ1-2	TRBV4-1	CASSQGPTGKSGYTF
TRBJ1-1	TRBV15	CATSPRPNTEAFF
TRBJ2-2	TRBV28	CASSPTTRAGELFF
TRBJ2-7	TRBV5-4	CASSGSSGSYEQYF
TRBJ2-7	TRBV4-2	CASSQVLSSYEQYF
TRBJ1-5	TRBV6-1	CASSEGTGYNQPQHF
TRBJ1-1	TRBV5-5	CASSRGGTDTEAFF
TRBJ2-1	TRBV28	CASEAGGLFNEQFF
TRBJ2-1	TRBV28	CAGARGPSKEQFF
TRBJ2-7	TRBV7-3	CASSVQGAYVNEQYF
TRBJ2-1	TRBV28	CASSQGTSGRLEQFF
TRBJ2-5	TRBV6-5	CASSETTGRRETQYF
TRBJ2-1	TRBV14	CASSQPPGLAGTSSYNEQFF
TRBJ1-5	TRBV5-4	CASSRDRQNQPQHF